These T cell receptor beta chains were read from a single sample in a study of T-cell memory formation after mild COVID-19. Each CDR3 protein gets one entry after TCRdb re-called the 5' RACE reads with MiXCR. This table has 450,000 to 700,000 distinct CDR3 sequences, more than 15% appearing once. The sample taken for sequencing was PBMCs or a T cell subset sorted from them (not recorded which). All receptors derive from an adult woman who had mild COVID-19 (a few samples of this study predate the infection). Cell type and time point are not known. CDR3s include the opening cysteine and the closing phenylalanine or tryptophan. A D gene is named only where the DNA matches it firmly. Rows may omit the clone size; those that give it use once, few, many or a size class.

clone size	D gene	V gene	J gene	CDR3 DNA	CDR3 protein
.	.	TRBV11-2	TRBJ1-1	TGTGCCAGCAGCTTATCAGAGATGGGCACTGAAGCTTTCTTT	CASSLSEMGTEAFF
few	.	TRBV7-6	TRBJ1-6	TGTGCCAGCAGCGACACAGGGAGCTCCTATAATTCACCCCTCCACTTT	CASSDTGSSYNSPLHF
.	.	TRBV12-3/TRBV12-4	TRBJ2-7	TGTGCCAGCAGTGCAACGGCTGGGCAGGGTAGCGAGCAGTACTTC	CASSATAGQGSEQYF
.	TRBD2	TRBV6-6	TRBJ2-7	TGTGCCAGCAGTCCAAGCGGGGGGTTACACAGTGAGCAGTACTTC	CASSPSGGLHSEQYF
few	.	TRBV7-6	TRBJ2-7	TGTGCCAGCAGCTTAGAGGCCAGTAGGAGTTACGAGCAGTACTTC	CASSLEASRSYEQYF
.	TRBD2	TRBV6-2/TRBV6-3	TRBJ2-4	TGTGCCAGCAGTTCCCCCCTAGCGGGCAAACAAAGAGCCAAAAACATTCAGTACTTC	CASSSPLAGKQRAKNIQYF
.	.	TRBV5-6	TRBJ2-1	TGTGCCAGCAGCTTGACGGGGGAGGTGTTCTTC	CASSLTGEVFF
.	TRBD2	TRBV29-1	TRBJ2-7	TGCAGCGTACGACTAGCGGGGAATAATTACGAGCAGTACTTC	CSVRLAGNNYEQYF
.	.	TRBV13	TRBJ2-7	TGTGCCAGCAGACTGCCAGGGGCAGGCGAGCAGTACTTC	CASRLPGAGEQYF
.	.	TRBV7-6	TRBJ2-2	TGTGCCAGCAGCCCCCGTGGGGCGTCCGGGGAGCTGTTTTTT	CASSPRGASGELFF
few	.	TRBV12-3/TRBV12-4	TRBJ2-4	TGTGCCAGCAAATACCTGGGGGCGGATTCCAGACAGTACTTC	CASKYLGADSRQYF
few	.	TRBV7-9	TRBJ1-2	TGTGCCAGCAGCTCGCCCAAACAGGGAGGGGACTATGGCTACACCTTC	CASSSPKQGGDYGYTF
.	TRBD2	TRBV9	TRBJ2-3	TGTGCCAGCAGCGGAAGGACTAGCGGAAGCACAGATACGCAGTATTTT	CASSGRTSGSTDTQYF
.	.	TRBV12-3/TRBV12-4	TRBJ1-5	TGTGCCAGCAGCTACAGGGTGGGGTACAATCAGCCCCAGCATTTT	CASSYRVGYNQPQHF
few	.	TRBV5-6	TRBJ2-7	TGTGCCAGCAGCTCGGGTCGGCGATTGGCCTACGAGCAGTACTTC	CASSSGRRLAYEQYF
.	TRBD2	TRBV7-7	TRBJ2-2	TGTGCCAGCAGCCAACTAGCGGGGGGGCCGGGCACCGGGGAGCTGTTTTTT	CASSQLAGGPGTGELFF
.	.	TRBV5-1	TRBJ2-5	TGCGCCAGCAGCCCGTTCCCGGGGCTACAAGAGACCCAGTACTTC	CASSPFPGLQETQYF
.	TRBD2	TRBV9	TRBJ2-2	TGTGCCAGCAGCGTAGTCCCAGCGGGAGTGATCGGGGAGCTGTTTTTT	CASSVVPAGVIGELFF
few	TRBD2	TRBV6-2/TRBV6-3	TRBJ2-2	TGTGCCAGCAGTTACGCGGGAGTAATAGATTGGACCGGGGAGCTGTTTTTT	CASSYAGVIDWTGELFF
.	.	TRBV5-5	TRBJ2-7	TGTGCCAGCAGCTTGCCCCACCGTTCCTACGAGCAGTACTTC	CASSLPHRSYEQYF
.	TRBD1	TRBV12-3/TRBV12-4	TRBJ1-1	TGTGCCAGCAGCCGTCGACAGGGGCTGGGTGCTTTCTTT	CASSRRQGLGAFF
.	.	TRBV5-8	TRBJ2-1	TGTGCCAGCAGCTTGGTTGGGGAGAGGTTTGATGAGCAGTTCTTC	CASSLVGERFDEQFF
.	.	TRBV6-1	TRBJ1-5	TGTGCCAGCAGTGAAGATAGGAGTCAGCCCCAGCATTTT	CASSEDRSQPQHF
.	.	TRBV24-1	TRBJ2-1	TGTGCCACCAGTGAAGGGGAGTACCCATACAATGAGCAGTTCTTC	CATSEGEYPYNEQFF
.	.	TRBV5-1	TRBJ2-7	TGCGCCAGCAGGTCGTACCGGGTCAACAACGAGCAGTACTTC	CASRSYRVNNEQYF
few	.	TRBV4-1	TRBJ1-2	TGCGCCAGCAGCCGAACGGACAGTAACTATGGCTACACCTTC	CASSRTDSNYGYTF
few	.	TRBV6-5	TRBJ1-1	TGTGCCAGCAGTTACGGGAGCTGGGGGCATACTGAAGCTTTCTTT	CASSYGSWGHTEAFF
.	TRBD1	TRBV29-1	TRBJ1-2	TGCAGCGTTGAACGGGACAGGACCTGGAGCTACACCTTC	CSVERDRTWSYTF
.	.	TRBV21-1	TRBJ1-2	TGTGCCAGCAGCACCGACTCCTATGGCTACACCTTC	CASSTDSYGYTF
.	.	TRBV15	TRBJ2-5	TGTGCCACCGGAAGATTCCAAGAGACCCAGTACTTC	CATGRFQETQYF
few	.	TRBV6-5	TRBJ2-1	TGTGCCAGCAGTTACTCTCACGGCCCTTACAATGAGCAGTTCTTC	CASSYSHGPYNEQFF
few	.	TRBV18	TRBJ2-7	TGTGCCAGCTCACCCCAGGGGCCTAGCTCCTACGAGCAGTACTTC	CASSPQGPSSYEQYF
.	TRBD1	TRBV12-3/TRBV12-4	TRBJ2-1	TGTGCCAGCAGTTTAGCGGGACAGGGGGCGGGTGAGCAGTTCTTC	CASSLAGQGAGEQFF
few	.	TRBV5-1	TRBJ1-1	TGCGCCAGCAGCACAATAGGCCAGAAGAACACTGAAGCTTTCTTT	CASSTIGQKNTEAFF
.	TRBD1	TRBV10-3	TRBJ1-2	TGTGCCATCTCTACATCGGGACAGGGAAAGGATGGCTACACCTTC	CAISTSGQGKDGYTF
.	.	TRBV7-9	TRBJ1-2	TGTGCCAGCAGTTCGGGGGAGGGCTACACCTTC	CASSSGEGYTF
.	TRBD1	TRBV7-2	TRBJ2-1	TGTGCCAGCACCCTCGGACAGGGAAGCTACAATGAGCAGTTCTTC	CASTLGQGSYNEQFF
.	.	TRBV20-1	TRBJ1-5	TGCAGTGCTAGAGAGCAGCCGACAGGTCAGCACGTTCAGCCCCAGCATTTT	CSAREQPTGQHVQPQHF
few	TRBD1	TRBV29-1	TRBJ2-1	TGCAGCGTCTCCCCGGGGACAGTCAACAATGAGCAGTTCTTC	CSVSPGTVNNEQFF
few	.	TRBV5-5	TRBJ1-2	TGTGCCAGCAGCACCACCGGGACAAACTATGGCTACACCTTC	CASSTTGTNYGYTF
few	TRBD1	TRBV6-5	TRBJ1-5	TGTGCCAGCAGACCGGACAGGGGGCAGGGGGGGCCCCAGCATTTT	CASRPDRGQGGPQHF
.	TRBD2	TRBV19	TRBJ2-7	TGTGCCAGTAGCTCCGGGACTAGCGCTCCCTACGAGCAGTACTTC	CASSSGTSAPYEQYF
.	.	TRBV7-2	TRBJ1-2	TGTGCCAGCAGCTCCCTTGGGGGGTTCTATTATGGCTACACCTTC	CASSSLGGFYYGYTF
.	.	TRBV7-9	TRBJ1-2	TGTGCCAGCAGCTTAGGGACGGTATCTTTCTTC	CASSLGTVSFF
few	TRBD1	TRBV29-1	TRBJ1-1	TGCAGCGTGGGACGACAGGGCCTGGGAGACACTGAAGCTTTCTTT	CSVGRQGLGDTEAFF
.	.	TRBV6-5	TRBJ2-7	TGTGCCAGCAGAACCCCCCCCTCCGAGCAGTACTTC	CASRTPPSEQYF